The clone carrying this T cell receptor (beta chain) was seen many times. The library was built from around 0.4 ug RNA with molecular barcoded adaptors for alpha/delta and beta/gamma chains. MiXCR, applied by TCRdb to the reads, yields one record per CDR3 protein. The sample includes approximately 62,000 distinct CDR3 sequences, roughly a fifth of them seen just once. This record comes from a study of read filtering for tumor transcriptome and immune sequencing. The wider study: R-ISS stage counts were 8 for I, approximately 16 for II, 7 for III.

Germline-derived CDR1 and CDR2 are SGHAT and FQNNGV. This CDR3 is 16 amino acids long. V dropped 7 bases and J dropped 4 bases, with 19 bases sitting between them. Sequenced input: a population of CD138-negative cells sorted from bone marrow. The receptor was derived from a donor at least 40 years old with multiple myeloma. This chain connects TRBV11-2 to TRBJ2-2; possible D gene TRBD2, 6 bases. Here the CDR3 reads CASTPRPSGVTGELFF. The CDR3 region has the DNA TGTGCCAGCACCCCCCGTCCCTCGGGGGTCACCGGGGAGCTGTTTTTT.